Following are 4 T cell receptor beta chains from one sample sequenced in a study of T cell changes during pregnancy in multiple sclerosis. The assay was immunoSEQ multiplex PCR, and TCRdb's table has in-frame clones only and misses some. Counted here are about 36,000 clones, roughly 93% occurring once; the ten biggest clones make up 0.4% to 0.45%. Sequencing used CD4+ T cells from peripheral blood mononuclear cells, obtained in the first trimester of pregnancy. The receptors derive from a female donor with multiple sclerosis, enrolled in a pregnancy study.

CDR3 residues: CASSSPGQITDTQYF. The CDR3 bases are TGTGCCAGCAGCTCCCCGGGACAGATAACAGATACGCAGTATTTT. V and J are TRBV7-9 and TRBJ2-3; TRBD1 aligns across 7 bases. The CDR3 length is 15 residues. Germline trimming cut 4 bases from V and 3 bases from J; bases unmatched to any gene: 7. Germline CDR1 and CDR2: SEHNR and FQNEAQ (reference sequence).

The V call is TRBV4-1, the J call TRBJ1-2; TRBD1 aligns across 10 bases. The CDR3 extends over 16 amino acids. CDR1 MGHRA and CDR2 YSYEKL come from the germline V gene. J was trimmed by 4 bases and V by 1 base; bases with no gene match: 6. The CDR3 loop is CASSQAGQGESYGYTF. DNA for the CDR3: TGCGCCAGCAGCCAAGCAGGACAGGGGGAATCCTATGGCTACACCTTC.

The chain carries TRBV6-1 and TRBJ2-7, with D tentatively TRBD1 (5 bases). Germline CDR1 reads MNHNS; CDR2 reads SASEGT. This CDR3 has 12 amino acids. Trimming removed 4 bases at V and 3 bases at J, with 7 bases between. CDR3: CASSATGYEQYF. The CDR3 nucleotides read TGTGCCAGCAGTGCCACAGGCTACGAGCAGTACTTC.

The rearrangement joins TRBV7-3 to TRBJ1-1, with TRBD1 matching 9 bases. The V gene end was trimmed by 6 bases and the J gene end by 6 bases; junction bases not matched to a gene: 8. Germline CDR1 reads SGHTA; CDR2 reads FQGTGA. This CDR3 spans 14 amino acids. The CDR3 sequence: CASRFDRGSAEAFF. In nucleotides, the CDR3 is TGTGCCAGCAGATTTGACAGGGGGAGCGCTGAAGCTTTCTTT. The whole variable domain, filled in from reference TRBV7-3 and TRBJ1-1, reads GAGVSQTPSNKVTEKGKYVELRCDPISGHTALYWYRQSLGQGPEFLIYFQGTGAADDSGLPNDRFFAVRPEGSVSTLKIQRTERGDSAVYLCASRFDRGSAEAFFGQGTRLTVV.